This T cell receptor (beta chain) was obtained from a study of T cell repertoires in cytomegalovirus infection (dated by TCRdb to about 2019). For context, the study as a whole: Recently identified HLA-C-restricted CMV epitopes, whose presentation resists viral immunomodulation, were targeted by peptide stimulations together with well-studied HLA-B-restricted epitopes. Donor HLA type was relevant to the analysis, because carriage of CMV infection together with the matching HLA type was indicated by public TCR beta signatures. Study-level results and caveats: The ex vivo response was dominated by HLA-C-restricted CMV-specific TCR beta clonotypes, which also provided the single most frequent clonotype in two of eight donors. In both this cohort and an independent cohort of over 350 donors, the cumulative frequency of public TCR beta family members distinguished carriers of CMV infection plus the relevant HLA type.

The treatment or condition label, read with the paper, signifies: in vitro stimulation with specific CMV peptide epitopes to enrich CMV-specific T cells. The sequencing machine was an Illumina HiSeq 1500. TCRdb reanalyzed the raw reads on its own, using fastp at Q25 for trimming and MiXCR for clone calling, and kept in-frame beta chains. Rows with a matching CDR3 protein are joined into one entry that keeps the most common DNA and genes. Here the sample has 450,000 to 550,000 distinct CDR3 sequences; about 42% occur a single time. Around two fifths of the sample rests with the top ten. The CDR3 runs 13 residues from the cysteine to the phenylalanine. Only the CDR3 DNA is retained, 39 bases long and in frame from the first base. CDR1 and CDR2, looked up from the germline V gene (reference sequence), are DFQATT and SNEGSKA. V is pruned by 6 bases and J by 7 bases, leaving 8 bases of the junction without a gene match.

This clonotype was seen a few times. The antigen it binds to is not known. Per-base qualities were not stored, and no clone one base away is much larger. This TCR was sampled from a human donor in good health (CMV status not recorded). Some clones in this sample may be carry-over from other donors' samples. Recombination linked TRBV20-1 to TRBJ2-1; TRBD2 lines up with 8 middle nucleotides. Sequenced here: cultured PBMCs, sampled from culture after CMV antigen stimulation. The CDR3 amino acid sequence is: CSAGTSGGNEQFF. DNA sequence: TGCAGTGCCGGAACCAGCGGGGGAAATGAGCAGTTCTTC.